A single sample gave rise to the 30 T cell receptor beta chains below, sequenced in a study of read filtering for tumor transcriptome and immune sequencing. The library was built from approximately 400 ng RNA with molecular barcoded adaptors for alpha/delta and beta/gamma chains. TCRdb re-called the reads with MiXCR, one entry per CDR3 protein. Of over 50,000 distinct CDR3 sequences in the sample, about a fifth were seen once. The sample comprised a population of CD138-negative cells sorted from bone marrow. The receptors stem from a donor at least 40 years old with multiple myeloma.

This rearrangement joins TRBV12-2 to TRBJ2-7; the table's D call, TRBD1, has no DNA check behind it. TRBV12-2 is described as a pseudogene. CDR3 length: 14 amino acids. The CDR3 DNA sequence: TGTGCAAGTCGCTCAGGGGGGTTTTTCTACGAGCAGTACTTC. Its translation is CASRSGGFFYEQYF.

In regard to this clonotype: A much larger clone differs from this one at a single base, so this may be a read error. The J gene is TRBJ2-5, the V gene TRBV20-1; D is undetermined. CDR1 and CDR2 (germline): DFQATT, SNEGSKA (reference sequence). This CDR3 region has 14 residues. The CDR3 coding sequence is TGCTCCCTCAGTCCCATATGGATCCAAGAGACCCAGTACTTC. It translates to CSLSPIWIQETQYF.

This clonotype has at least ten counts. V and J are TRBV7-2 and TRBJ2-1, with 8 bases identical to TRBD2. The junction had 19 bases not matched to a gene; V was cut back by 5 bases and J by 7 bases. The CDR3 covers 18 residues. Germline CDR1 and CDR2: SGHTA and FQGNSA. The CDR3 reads CASSHFAGRPGGKNEQFF. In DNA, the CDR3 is TGTGCCAGCAGCCATTTTGCTGGGCGGCCGGGAGGGAAGAATGAGCAGTTCTTC.

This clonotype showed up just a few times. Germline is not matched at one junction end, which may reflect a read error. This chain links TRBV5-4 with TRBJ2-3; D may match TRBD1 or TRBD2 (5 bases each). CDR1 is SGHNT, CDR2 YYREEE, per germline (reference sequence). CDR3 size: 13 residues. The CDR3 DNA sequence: TGTGCCAACCGGGACGGATTCACAGATTCGCAGTATTTT. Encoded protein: CANRDGFTDSQYF.

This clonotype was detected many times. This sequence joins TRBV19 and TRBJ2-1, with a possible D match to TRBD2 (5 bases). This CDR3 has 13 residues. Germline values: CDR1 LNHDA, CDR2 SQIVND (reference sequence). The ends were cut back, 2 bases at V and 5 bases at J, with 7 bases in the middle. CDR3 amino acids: CASSIRGNNEQFF. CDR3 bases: TGTGCCAGTAGTATACGGGGTAACAATGAGCAGTTCTTC.

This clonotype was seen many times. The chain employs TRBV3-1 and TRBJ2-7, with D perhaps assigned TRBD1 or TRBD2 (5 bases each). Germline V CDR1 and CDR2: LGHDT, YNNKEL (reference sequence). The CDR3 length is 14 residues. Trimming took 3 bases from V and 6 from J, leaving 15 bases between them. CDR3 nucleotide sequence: TGTGCCAGCAGCCATCAGGGAGAGGGGACCGAGCAGTACTTC. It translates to CASSHQGEGTEQYF.

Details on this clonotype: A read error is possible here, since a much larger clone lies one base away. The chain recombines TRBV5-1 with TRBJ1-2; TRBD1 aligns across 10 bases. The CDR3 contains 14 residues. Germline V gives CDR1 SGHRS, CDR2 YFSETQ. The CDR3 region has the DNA TGCGCCAGCAACTTGACAGGGGGCGCGGATGGCTACACCTTC. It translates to CASNLTGGADGYTF.

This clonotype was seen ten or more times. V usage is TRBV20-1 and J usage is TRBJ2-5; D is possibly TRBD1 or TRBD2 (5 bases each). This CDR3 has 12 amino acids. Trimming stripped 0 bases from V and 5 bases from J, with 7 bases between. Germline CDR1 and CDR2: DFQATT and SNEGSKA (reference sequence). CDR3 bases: TGCAGTGCTAGAGACTGGGGGGAGACCCAGTACTTC. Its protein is CSARDWGETQYF.

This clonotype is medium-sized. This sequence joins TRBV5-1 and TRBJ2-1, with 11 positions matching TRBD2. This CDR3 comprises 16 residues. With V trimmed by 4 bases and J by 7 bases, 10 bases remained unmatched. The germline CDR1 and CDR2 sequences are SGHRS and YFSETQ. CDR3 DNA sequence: TGCGCCAGCAGCGTGCTCCCGGGACTAGCGGCAAATGAGCAGTTCTTC. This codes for CASSVLPGLAANEQFF.

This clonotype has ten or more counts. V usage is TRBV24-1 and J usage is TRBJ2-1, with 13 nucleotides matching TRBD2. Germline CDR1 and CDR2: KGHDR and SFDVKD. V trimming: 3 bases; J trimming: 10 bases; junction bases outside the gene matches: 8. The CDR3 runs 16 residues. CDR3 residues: CATSDPGRLAGGEQFF. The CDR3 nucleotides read TGTGCCACCAGTGATCCGGGCCGACTAGCGGGAGGAGAGCAGTTCTTC.

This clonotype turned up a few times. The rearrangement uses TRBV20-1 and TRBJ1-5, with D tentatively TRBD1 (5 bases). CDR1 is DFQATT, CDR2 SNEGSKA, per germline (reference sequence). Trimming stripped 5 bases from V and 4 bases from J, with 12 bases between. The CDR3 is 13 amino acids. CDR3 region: CSAYPGLNQPQHF. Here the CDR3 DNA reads TGCAGTGCTTATCCGGGGCTGAATCAGCCCCAGCATTTT.

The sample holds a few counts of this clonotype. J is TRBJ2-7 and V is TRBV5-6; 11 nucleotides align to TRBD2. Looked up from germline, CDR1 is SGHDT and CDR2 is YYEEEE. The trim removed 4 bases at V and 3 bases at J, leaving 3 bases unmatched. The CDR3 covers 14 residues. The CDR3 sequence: CASSGSGRVYEQYF. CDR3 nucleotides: TGTGCCAGCAGCGGTAGCGGGAGGGTCTACGAGCAGTACTTC.

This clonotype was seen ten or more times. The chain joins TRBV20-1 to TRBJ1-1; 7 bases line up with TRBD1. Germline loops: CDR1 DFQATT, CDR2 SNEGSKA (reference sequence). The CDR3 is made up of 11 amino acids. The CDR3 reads CRGTDNTEAFF. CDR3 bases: TGCAGGGGGACAGACAACACTGAAGCTTTCTTT.

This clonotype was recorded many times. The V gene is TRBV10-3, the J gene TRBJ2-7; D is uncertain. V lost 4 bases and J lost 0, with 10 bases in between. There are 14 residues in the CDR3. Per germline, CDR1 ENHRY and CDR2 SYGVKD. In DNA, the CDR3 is TGTGCCATCAGTGCCCGGACCCTCTCCTACGAGCAGTACTTC. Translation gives CAISARTLSYEQYF.

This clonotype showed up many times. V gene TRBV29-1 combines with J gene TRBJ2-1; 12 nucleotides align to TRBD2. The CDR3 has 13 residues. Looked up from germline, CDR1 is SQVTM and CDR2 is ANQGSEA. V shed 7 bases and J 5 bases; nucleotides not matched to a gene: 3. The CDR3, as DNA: TGCAGCGCCCGACTAGCGGGAGACAATGAGCAGTTCTTC. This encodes CSARLAGDNEQFF.

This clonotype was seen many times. CDR3 loop: CASRRQGGAGELFF. The CDR3 nucleotides are TGTGCCAGCAGGCGGCAGGGGGGTGCCGGGGAGCTGTTTTTT. The J gene is TRBJ2-2, the V gene TRBV28; weak D call: TRBD1 (7 bases). V shed 6 bases and J shed 6 bases, with 14 bases lying between them. CDR1 is MDHEN, CDR2 SYDVKM, per germline. The CDR3 length is 14 residues.

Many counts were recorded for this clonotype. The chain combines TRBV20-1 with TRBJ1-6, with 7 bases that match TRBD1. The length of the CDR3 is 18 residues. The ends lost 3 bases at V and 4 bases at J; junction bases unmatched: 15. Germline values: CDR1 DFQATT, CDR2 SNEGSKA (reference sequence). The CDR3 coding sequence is TGCAGTGCTAGGGAATTGTGGGCCAGGGGGAAATATAATTCACCCCTCCACTTT. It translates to CSARELWARGKYNSPLHF.

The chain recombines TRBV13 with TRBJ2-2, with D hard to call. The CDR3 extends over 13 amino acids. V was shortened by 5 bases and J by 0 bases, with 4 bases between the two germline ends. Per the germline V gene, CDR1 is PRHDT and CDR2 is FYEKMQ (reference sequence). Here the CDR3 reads CASSHTNTGELFF. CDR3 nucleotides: TGTGCCAGCAGCCACACGAACACCGGGGAGCTGTTTTTT.

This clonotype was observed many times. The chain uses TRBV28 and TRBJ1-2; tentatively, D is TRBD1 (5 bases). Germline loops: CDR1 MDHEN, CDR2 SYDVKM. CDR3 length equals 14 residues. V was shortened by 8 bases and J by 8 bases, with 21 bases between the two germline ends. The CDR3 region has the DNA TGTGCCAGCTTGCGGGGCGGGATCTATGAGGGCTACACCTTC. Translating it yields CASLRGGIYEGYTF.

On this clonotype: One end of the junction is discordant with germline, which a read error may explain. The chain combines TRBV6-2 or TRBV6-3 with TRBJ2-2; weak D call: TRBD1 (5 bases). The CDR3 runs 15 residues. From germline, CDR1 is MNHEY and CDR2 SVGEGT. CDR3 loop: CAGSYLQGNTGELFF. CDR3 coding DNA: TGTGCCGGCAGTTACTTGCAGGGCAACACCGGGGAGCTGTTTTTT.

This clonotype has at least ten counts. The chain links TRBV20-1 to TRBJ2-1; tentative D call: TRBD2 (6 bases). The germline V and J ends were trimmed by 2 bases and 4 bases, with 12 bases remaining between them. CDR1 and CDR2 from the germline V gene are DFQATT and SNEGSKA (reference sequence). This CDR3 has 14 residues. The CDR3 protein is CSARQWTTYNEQFF. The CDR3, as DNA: TGCAGTGCTAGACAGTGGACTACATACAATGAGCAGTTCTTC.

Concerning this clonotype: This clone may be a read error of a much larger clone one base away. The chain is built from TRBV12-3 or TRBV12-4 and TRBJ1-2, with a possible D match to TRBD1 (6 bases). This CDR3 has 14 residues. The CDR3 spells CASSLGQGNYGHTF. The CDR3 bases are TGTGCCAGCAGTTTAGGTCAGGGGAACTATGGCCACACCTTC.

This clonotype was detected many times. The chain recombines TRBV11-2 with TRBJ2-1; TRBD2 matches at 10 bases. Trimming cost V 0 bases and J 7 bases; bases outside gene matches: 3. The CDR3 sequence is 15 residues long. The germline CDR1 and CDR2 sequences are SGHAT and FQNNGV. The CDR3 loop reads CASSLERTSGNEQFF. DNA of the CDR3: TGTGCCAGCAGCTTAGAGAGGACTAGCGGAAATGAGCAGTTCTTC.

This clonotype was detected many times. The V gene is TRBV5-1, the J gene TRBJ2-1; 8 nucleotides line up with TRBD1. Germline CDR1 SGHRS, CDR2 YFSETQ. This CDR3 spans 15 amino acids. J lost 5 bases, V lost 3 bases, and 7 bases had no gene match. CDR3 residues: CASSSWTGPNNEQFF. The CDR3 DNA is TGCGCCAGCAGCTCATGGACAGGGCCCAACAATGAGCAGTTCTTC.

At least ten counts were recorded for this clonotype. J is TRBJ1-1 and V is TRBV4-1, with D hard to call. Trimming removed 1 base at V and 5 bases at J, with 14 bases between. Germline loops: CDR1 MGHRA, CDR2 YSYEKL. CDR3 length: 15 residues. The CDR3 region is CASSQGGEGGTEAFF. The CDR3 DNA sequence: TGCGCCAGCAGCCAAGGTGGGGAGGGCGGGACTGAAGCTTTCTTT.

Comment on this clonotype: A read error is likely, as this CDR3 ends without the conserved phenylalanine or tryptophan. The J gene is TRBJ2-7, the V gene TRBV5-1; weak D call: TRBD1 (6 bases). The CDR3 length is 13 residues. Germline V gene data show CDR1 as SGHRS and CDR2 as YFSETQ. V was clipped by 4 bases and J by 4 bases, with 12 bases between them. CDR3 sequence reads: CASSPVTGYEQYS. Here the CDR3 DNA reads TGCGCCAGCAGCCCCGTGACAGGTTACGAGCAGTACTCC.

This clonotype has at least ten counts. CDR3 residues: CAIDRGGNYGYTF. The CDR3 bases are TGTGCCATCGATCGTGGGGGTAACTATGGCTACACCTTC. The chain links TRBV10-3 to TRBJ1-2; a possible D gene is TRBD1 (5 bases). V dropped 8 bases and J dropped 1 base, with 11 bases sitting between them. In germline, CDR1 is ENHRY, CDR2 SYGVKD. This CDR3 contains 13 residues.

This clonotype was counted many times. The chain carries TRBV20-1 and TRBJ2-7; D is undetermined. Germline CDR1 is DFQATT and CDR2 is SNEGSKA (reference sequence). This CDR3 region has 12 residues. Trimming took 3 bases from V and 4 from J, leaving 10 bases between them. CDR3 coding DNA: TGCAGTGCTAGTGTCCAGATGTACGAGCAGTACTTC. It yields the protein CSASVQMYEQYF.

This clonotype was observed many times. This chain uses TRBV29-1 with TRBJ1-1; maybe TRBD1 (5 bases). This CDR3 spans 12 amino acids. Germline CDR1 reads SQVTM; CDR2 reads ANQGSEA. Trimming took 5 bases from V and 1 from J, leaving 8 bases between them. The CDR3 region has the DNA TGCAGCGTTCGGGGACCGAACACTGAAGCTTTCTTT. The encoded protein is CSVRGPNTEAFF.

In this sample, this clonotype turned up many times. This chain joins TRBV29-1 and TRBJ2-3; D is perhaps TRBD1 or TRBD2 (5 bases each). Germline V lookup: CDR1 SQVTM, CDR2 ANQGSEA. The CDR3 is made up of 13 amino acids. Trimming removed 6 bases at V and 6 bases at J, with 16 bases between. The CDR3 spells CSVRDPQRDTQYF. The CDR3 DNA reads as TGCAGCGTCCGGGACCCCCAGAGGGATACGCAGTATTTT.